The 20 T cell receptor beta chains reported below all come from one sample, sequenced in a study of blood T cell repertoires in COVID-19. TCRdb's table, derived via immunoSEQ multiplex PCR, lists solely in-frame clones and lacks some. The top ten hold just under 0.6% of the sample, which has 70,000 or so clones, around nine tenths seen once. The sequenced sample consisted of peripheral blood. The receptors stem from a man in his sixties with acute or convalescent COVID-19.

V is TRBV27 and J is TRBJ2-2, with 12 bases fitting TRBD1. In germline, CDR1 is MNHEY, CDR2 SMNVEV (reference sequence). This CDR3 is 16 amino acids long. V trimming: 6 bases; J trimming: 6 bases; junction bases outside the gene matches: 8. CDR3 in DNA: TGTGCCAGCAGACGTCCCGGGACAGGGGGCCCCGGGGAGCTGTTTTTT. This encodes CASRRPGTGGPGELFF.

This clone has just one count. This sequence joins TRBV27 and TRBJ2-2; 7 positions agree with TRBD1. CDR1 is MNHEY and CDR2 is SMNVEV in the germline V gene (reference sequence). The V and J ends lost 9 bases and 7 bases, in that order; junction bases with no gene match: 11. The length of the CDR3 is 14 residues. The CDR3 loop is CASHTRGRFGELFF. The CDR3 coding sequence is TGTGCCAGTCACACGAGGGGGCGCTTCGGGGAGCTGTTTTTT.

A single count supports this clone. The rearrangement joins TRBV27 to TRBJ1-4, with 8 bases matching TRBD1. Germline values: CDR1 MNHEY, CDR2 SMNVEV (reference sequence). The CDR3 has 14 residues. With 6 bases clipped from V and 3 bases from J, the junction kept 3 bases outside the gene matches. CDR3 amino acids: CASSKQGANEKLFF. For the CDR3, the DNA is TGTGCCAGCAGCAAACAGGGGGCTAATGAAAAACTGTTTTTT.

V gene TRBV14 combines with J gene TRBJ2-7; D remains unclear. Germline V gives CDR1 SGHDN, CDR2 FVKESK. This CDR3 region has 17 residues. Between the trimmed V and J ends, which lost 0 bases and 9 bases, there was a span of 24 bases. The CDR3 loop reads CASSQDAWASLTNAQYF. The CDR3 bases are TGTGCCAGCAGCCAAGATGCATGGGCGTCCCTAACCAACGCGCAGTACTTC.

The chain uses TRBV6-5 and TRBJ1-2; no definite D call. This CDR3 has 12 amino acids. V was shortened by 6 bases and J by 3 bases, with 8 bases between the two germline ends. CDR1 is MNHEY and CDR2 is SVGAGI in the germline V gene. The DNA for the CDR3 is TGTGCCAGCAGGAGCTTATACTATGGCTACACCTTC. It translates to CASRSLYYGYTF.

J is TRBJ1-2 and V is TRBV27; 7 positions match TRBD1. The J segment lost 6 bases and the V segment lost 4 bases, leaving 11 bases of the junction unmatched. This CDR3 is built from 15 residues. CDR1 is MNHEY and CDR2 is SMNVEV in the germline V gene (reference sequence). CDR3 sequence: CASSSIVDRIDGYTF. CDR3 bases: TGTGCCAGCAGTTCGATCGTGGACAGGATCGATGGCTACACCTTC.

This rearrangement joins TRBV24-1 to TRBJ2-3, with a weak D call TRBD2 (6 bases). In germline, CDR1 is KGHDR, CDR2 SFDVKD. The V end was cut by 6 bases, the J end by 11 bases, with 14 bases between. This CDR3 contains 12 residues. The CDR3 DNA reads TGTGCCACCAGTTCCGCACGGGGGAAGCAGTATTTT. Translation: CATSSARGKQYF.

This chain's CDR3 is CASSRGGLNQPQHF. The CDR3 coding sequence is TGTGCCAGCAGCCGGGGGGGACTCAATCAGCCCCAGCATTTT. V gene TRBV5-5 combines with J gene TRBJ1-5; weak D call: TRBD1 (5 bases). The CDR3 consists of 14 residues. Germline V lookup: CDR1 SGHKS, CDR2 YYEKEE (reference sequence). Trimming stripped 4 bases from V and 3 bases from J, with 11 bases between.

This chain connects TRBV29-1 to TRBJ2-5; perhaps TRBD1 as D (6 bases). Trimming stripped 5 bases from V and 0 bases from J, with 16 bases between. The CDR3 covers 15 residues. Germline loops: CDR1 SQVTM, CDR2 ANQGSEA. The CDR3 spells CSVHPATGNQETQYF. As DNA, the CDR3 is TGCAGCGTTCACCCTGCGACAGGAAACCAAGAGACCCAGTACTTC.

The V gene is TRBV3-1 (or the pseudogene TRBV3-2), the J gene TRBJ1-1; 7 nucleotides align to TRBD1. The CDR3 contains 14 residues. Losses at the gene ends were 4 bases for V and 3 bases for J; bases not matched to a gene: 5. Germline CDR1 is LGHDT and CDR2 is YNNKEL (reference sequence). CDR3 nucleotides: TGTGCCAGCAGCCGGACCGGGACAGACACTGAAGCTTTCTTT. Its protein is CASSRTGTDTEAFF.

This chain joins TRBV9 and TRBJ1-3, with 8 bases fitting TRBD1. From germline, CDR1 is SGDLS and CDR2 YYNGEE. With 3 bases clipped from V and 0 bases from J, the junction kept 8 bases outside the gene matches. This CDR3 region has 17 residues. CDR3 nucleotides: TGTGCCAGCAGCGAATACAGGGGGAGAGACTCTGGAAACACCATATATTTT. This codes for CASSEYRGRDSGNTIYF.

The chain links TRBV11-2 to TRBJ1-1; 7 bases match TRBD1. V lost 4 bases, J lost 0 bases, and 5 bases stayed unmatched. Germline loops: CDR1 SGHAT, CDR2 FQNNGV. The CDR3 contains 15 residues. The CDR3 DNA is TGTGCCAGCAGCTCCCAAGGACAGGTGAACACTGAAGCTTTCTTT. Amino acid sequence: CASSSQGQVNTEAFF.

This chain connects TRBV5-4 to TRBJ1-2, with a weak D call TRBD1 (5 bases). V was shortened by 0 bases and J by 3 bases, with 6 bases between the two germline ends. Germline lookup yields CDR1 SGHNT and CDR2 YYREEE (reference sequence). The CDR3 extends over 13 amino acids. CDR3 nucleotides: TGTGCCAGCAGCTTGGCAGGGTACTATGGCTACACCTTC. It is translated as CASSLAGYYGYTF. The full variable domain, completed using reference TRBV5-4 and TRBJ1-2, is ETGVTQSPTHLIKTRGQQVTLRCSSQSGHNTVSWYQQALGQGPQFIFQYYREEENGRGNFPPRFSGLQFPNYSSELNVNALELDDSALYLCASSLAGYYGYTFGSGTRLTVV.

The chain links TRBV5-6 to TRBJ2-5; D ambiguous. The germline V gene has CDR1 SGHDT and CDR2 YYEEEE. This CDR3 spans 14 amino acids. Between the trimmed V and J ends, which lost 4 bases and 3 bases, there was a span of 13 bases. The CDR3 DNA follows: TGTGCCAGCAGCCCCGAGTTCGCCGAAGAGACCCAGTACTTC. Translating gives CASSPEFAEETQYF.

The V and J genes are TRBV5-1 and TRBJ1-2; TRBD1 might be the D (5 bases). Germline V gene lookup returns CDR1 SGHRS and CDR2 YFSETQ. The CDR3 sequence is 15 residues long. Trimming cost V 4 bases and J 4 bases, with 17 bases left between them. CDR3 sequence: CASSTNAGGIYGYTF. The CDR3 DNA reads TGCGCCAGCAGCACAAACGCCGGGGGGATCTATGGCTACACCTTC.

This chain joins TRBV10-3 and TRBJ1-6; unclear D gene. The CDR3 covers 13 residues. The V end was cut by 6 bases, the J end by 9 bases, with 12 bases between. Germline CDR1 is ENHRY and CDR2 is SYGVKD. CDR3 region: CAISGLPSSPLHF. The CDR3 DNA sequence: TGTGCCATCAGCGGACTACCTAGTTCACCCCTCCACTTT.

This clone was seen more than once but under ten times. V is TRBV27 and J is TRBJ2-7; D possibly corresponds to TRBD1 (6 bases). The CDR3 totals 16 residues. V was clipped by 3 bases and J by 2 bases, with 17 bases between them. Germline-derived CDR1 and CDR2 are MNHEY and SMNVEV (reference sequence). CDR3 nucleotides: TGTGCCAGCAGTTTCCTAGGGACATCGGAGCCCTACGAGCAGTACTTC. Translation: CASSFLGTSEPYEQYF.

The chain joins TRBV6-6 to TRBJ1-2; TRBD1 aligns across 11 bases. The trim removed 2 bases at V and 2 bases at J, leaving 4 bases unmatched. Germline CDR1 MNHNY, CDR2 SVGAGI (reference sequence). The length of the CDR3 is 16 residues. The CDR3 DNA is TGTGCCAGCAGTTACCCCAGGGACAGGGGGAACTATGGCTACACCTTC. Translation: CASSYPRDRGNYGYTF.

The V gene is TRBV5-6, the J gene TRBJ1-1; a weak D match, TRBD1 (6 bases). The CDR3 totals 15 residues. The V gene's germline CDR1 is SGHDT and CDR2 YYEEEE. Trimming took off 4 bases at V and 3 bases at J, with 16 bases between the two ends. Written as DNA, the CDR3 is TGTGCCAGCAGCAGTTACAGGGAGTTTGACACTGAAGCTTTCTTT. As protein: CASSSYREFDTEAFF.

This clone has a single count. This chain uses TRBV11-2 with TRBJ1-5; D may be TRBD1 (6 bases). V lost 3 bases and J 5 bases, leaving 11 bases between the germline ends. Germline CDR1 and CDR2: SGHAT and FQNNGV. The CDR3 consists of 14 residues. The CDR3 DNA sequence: TGTGCCAGCAGCTTCGGAGCAGGGGATCAGCCCCAGCATTTT. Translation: CASSFGAGDQPQHF.